This T cell receptor (beta chain) was recorded in a study of CD8+CD57+ T cells in acquired aplastic anemia. Genomic DNA, the template, was used for profiling of the TCR beta VDJ and CDR3. In TCRdb, the reads were re-called with MiXCR into one record per CDR3 protein. Here the sample spans 200,000 or so distinct CDR3 sequences, roughly 50% being singletons. V gave up 4 bases and J gave up 2 bases, with 10 bases separating them. CDR1 SNHLY and CDR2 FYNNEI come from the germline V gene. CDR3 size: 14 residues. This clonotype showed up many times. Patients chosen for sequencing had shown CD8+CD57+ cell expansion by flow cytometry.

The chain recombines TRBV2 with TRBJ2-3; D call uncertain. The sequence derives from a human donor with aplastic anemia. The sequencing sample was made of sorted CD4+, CD8+, or CD8+CD57+ T cells (not recorded which) from PBMCs. CDR3 coding DNA: TGTGCCAGCAGTGCTCTGAGGAACACAGATACGCAGTATTTT. It is translated as CASSALRNTDTQYF.